This T cell receptor beta chain came from a study of blood T cells in healthy people across ages. Overall study findings and caveats: Observed TCR beta diversity per million T cells went down as age went up. This fall followed a roughly linear course with age.

Each sample yielded at least 5.5 micrograms of PBMC total RNA. Through a sample-barcoded 5' primer and a J-beta primer mix, a second PCR was run for about 6 to 12 cycles. TCRdb called the 5' RACE reads again in MiXCR, with one record for every CDR3 protein. The profile covers 800,000 to 950,000 distinct CDR3 sequences, with roughly 48% appearing a single time and 13% taken by the ten largest. Of note for this clonotype: Its antigen is as yet unknown.

Germline CDR1 is SGDLS and CDR2 is YYNGEE. CDR3 length: 12 amino acids. The V end lost 4 bases, the J end lost 7 bases, and 8 bases lay between the germline ends. The gene calls are TRBV9 and TRBJ2-2; D uncertain. Sequenced sample: blood. This clonotype originated in a man aged 25-40 years in good health. The CDR3: CASSPGRGELFF. Here the CDR3 DNA reads TGTGCCAGCAGCCCGGGTCGCGGGGAGCTGTTTTTT.